These 19 T cell receptor beta chains were all obtained from the same sample, sequenced in a study of PD-L1 blockade in urothelial cancer. The assay was immunoSEQ multiplex PCR, and TCRdb's table has in-frame clones only and misses some. The sample yields about 19,000 clones, about four fifths seen once. Time point described: peripheral blood 6 weeks after treatment start. The material sequenced was PBMCs, taken around atezolizumab (anti-PD-L1) treatment. Receptor source: a middle-aged man with urothelial cancer.

The chain joins TRBV4-1 to TRBJ2-1, with TRBD2 as a possible D gene (5 bases). V shed 0 bases and J shed 6 bases, with 21 bases lying between them. The CDR3 is 18 residues long. Germline V gives CDR1 MGHRA, CDR2 YSYEKL. The DNA of the CDR3 is TGCGCCAGCAGCCAAGACCCCAGCGGTGGAACCATCACCAATGAGCAGTTCTTC. Translating gives CASSQDPSGGTITNEQFF.

V is TRBV6-6 and J is TRBJ1-2; 8 bases line up with TRBD1. There are 15 residues in the CDR3. CDR1 and CDR2 from the germline V gene are MNHNY and SVGAGI (reference sequence). Trimming took 4 bases from V and 10 from J; bases not matched to a gene: 14. This chain's CDR3 is CASSSPDRDRYSYTF. DNA for the CDR3: TGTGCCAGCAGTTCCCCCGACCGGGACAGGTATTCCTACACCTTC.

The rearrangement joins TRBV7-9 to TRBJ1-1, with D possibly TRBD1 on 5 matching bases. The CDR3 sequence is 16 residues long. Trimming removed 5 bases from V and 10 bases from J, with 26 bases in between. The V gene's germline CDR1 is SEHNR and CDR2 FQNEAQ (reference sequence). CDR3 sequence: CASSAFGGATLGLAFF. The DNA of the CDR3 is TGTGCCAGCAGCGCCTTCGGAGGGGCAACCCTCGGTTTAGCTTTCTTT.

The gene calls are TRBV6-5 and TRBJ2-5, with D perhaps matching TRBD2 (5 bases). Trimming stripped 2 bases from V and 5 bases from J, with 18 bases between. Germline V gene sequence: CDR1 MNHEY, CDR2 SVGAGI. This CDR3 region has 16 residues. CDR3 loop: CASSYLLNPRVETQYF. The CDR3 DNA is TGTGCCAGCAGTTACCTACTTAACCCGCGGGTTGAGACCCAGTACTTC.

This clone showed up just once. The chain couples TRBV19 to TRBJ1-2; the D gene is possibly TRBD1 (5 bases). This CDR3 comprises 15 residues. Looked up from germline, CDR1 is LNHDA and CDR2 is SQIVND (reference sequence). The ends were cut back, 3 bases at V and 2 bases at J, with 13 bases in the middle. This chain's CDR3 is CASSIGGTGNYGYTF. In DNA, the CDR3 is TGTGCCAGTAGTATCGGGGGAACGGGAAACTATGGCTACACCTTC.

The chain employs TRBV7-9 and TRBJ2-7; D gene uncertain. Trimming stripped 5 bases from V and 4 bases from J, with 12 bases between. CDR1 SEHNR and CDR2 FQNEAQ come from the germline V gene (reference sequence). The CDR3 sequence is 13 residues long. The chain's CDR3 is CASSQPLDYEQYF. DNA for the CDR3: TGTGCCAGCAGCCAACCTCTAGATTACGAGCAGTACTTC.

This clone was observed a few times. This rearrangement joins TRBV6-1 to TRBJ1-5, with D perhaps TRBD1 (6 bases). V was pared by 5 bases and J by 6 bases, with 17 bases between. Per the germline V gene, CDR1 is MNHNS and CDR2 is SASEGT. The CDR3 runs to 15 residues. CDR3 nucleotide sequence: TGTGCCAGCAGTCTACAGGGAGGGTTCGGTCAGCCCCAGCATTTT. Encoded protein: CASSLQGGFGQPQHF.

This chain connects TRBV6-1 to TRBJ2-1; 9 nucleotides match TRBD1. CDR1 MNHNS and CDR2 SASEGT come from the germline V gene. J lost 6 bases, V lost 8 bases, and 8 bases had no gene match. CDR3 length equals 14 residues. The CDR3, as DNA: TGTGCCAGCCTAAGGAGACAGGGGGGCAATGAGCAGTTCTTC. Translation: CASLRRQGGNEQFF.

V usage is TRBV10-1 and J usage is TRBJ2-4; no definite D call. The germline gives CDR1 WNHNN, CDR2 SYGVQD (reference sequence). Trimming removed 2 bases at V and 3 bases at J, with 5 bases between. The length of the CDR3 is 13 residues. CDR3 sequence reads: CASSENGKNIQYF. As DNA, the CDR3 is TGCGCCAGCAGTGAGAACGGCAAAAACATTCAGTACTTC.

In nucleotides, the CDR3 is TGCGCCAGCAGCTTGCAAGAGTACACTGAAGCTTTCTTT. Amino acid sequence: CASSLQEYTEAFF. The chain employs TRBV5-1 and TRBJ1-1; D remains unclear. V was shortened by 1 base and J by 3 bases, with 7 bases between the two germline ends. CDR1 is SGHRS and CDR2 is YFSETQ in the germline V gene. This CDR3 is built from 13 residues.

A single count supports this clone. This chain joins TRBV6-1 and TRBJ2-4; 7 bases are shared with TRBD1. The ends lost 3 bases at V and 9 bases at J; junction bases unmatched: 8. This CDR3 spans 14 amino acids. Per germline, CDR1 MNHNS and CDR2 SASEGT. CDR3 region: CASSENRGDSIQYF. The CDR3 DNA is TGTGCCAGCAGTGAGAACAGGGGTGATAGCATTCAGTACTTC.

The chain has TRBV5-1 and TRBJ1-2, with a possible D match to TRBD1 (6 bases). V lost 0 bases, J lost 7 bases, and 13 bases lay in between. CDR3 length equals 14 residues. Germline V lookup: CDR1 SGHRS, CDR2 YFSETQ. The CDR3 bases are TGCGCCAGCAGCTTGGTAGCCGGACAGTTTGGCTACACCTTC. This translates into CASSLVAGQFGYTF.

The chain couples TRBV7-8 to TRBJ2-3; 7 nucleotides line up with TRBD2. The CDR3 consists of 15 residues. Germline V lookup: CDR1 SGHVS, CDR2 FQNEAQ. The junction had 1 base not matched to a gene; V was cut back by 1 base and J by 0 bases. CDR3 protein: CASSLDGRSTDTQYF. DNA for the CDR3: TGTGCCAGCAGCTTAGACGGGAGGAGCACAGATACGCAGTATTTT.

The chain recombines TRBV5-8 with TRBJ1-1; D is possibly TRBD1 (6 bases). The ends were cut back, 8 bases at V and 8 bases at J, with 22 bases in the middle. The CDR3 covers 14 residues. Germline V gene data show CDR1 as SGHTS and CDR2 as YDEGEE. The CDR3 sequence is CARASQTGRREAFF. The CDR3 DNA follows: TGTGCCAGGGCGTCCCAAACAGGGAGACGAGAAGCTTTCTTT.

This clone appeared once. The V call is TRBV11-2, the J call TRBJ2-3; TRBD2 is a possible D gene (5 bases). Deletions cut 0 bases from V and 9 bases from J, with 10 bases between. There are 13 residues in the CDR3. Germline V gives CDR1 SGHAT, CDR2 FQNNGV. This CDR3 is CASSLDGRRTQYF. Written as DNA, the CDR3 is TGTGCCAGCAGCTTAGATGGCCGGAGGACGCAGTATTTT.

This chain joins TRBV6-5 and TRBJ2-1; 10 nucleotides agree with TRBD2. The V segment lost 6 bases and the J segment 5 bases; nucleotides outside the gene matches: 7. The germline V gene encodes CDR1 MNHEY and CDR2 SVGAGI. The CDR3 is made up of 15 amino acids. The CDR3, as DNA: TGTGCCAGCAGCCCGGGACTAGCGAAACACAATGAGCAGTTCTTC. Encoded protein: CASSPGLAKHNEQFF.

The V gene is TRBV5-1, the J gene TRBJ1-1; 7 nucleotides match TRBD1. This CDR3 region has 13 residues. V lost 0 bases to trimming and J lost 10 bases; unmatched junction nucleotides: 6. Germline values: CDR1 SGHRS, CDR2 YFSETQ. CDR3 amino acids: CASSLAGQFVAFF. The CDR3, as DNA: TGCGCCAGCAGCTTGGCGGGACAGTTCGTAGCTTTCTTT.

This rearrangement joins TRBV29-1 to TRBJ2-5, with 9 bases fitting TRBD2. The CDR3 is 14 amino acids. Trimming removed 6 bases from V and 5 bases from J; junction bases left unmatched: 10. Germline CDR1 SQVTM, CDR2 ANQGSEA. The CDR3: CSVTGGGGGETQYF. In DNA form, the CDR3 reads TGCAGCGTAACAGGCGGGGGGGGCGGGGAGACCCAGTACTTC.

V usage is TRBV29-1 and J usage is TRBJ2-5, with 9 nucleotides matching TRBD2. The CDR3 covers 13 residues. From germline, CDR1 is SQVTM and CDR2 ANQGSEA. Trimming cost V 7 bases and J 1 base; bases outside gene matches: 4. In nucleotides, the CDR3 is TGCAGCGCGGTGACTAGCGGCCAAGAGACCCAGTACTTC. Protein sequence: CSAVTSGQETQYF.